The T cell receptor (beta chain) under discussion was sequenced for a study of memory CD4+ T cells and cytomegalovirus serostatus. Overall study context: Donors were healthy Belgian adults, 10 or so CMV seropositive and about 24 seronegative.

V lost 4 bases to trimming and J lost 5 bases; unmatched junction nucleotides: 9. Germline-derived CDR1 and CDR2 are ENHRY and SYGVKD. CDR3 length: 15 amino acids. As concerns this clone: Its antigen is undetermined.

How the authors handled the data: Out-of-frame sequences were removed, leaving roughly 2.1 million distinct TCRbeta sequences. TCRdb's table, derived via immunoSEQ multiplex PCR, lists solely in-frame clones and lacks some. The V and J calls and the clone size are those of that table, but D and trimming were determined from the DNA. Altogether about 59,000 clones are present, about three quarters being singletons, with the ten largest covering almost 0.55%. The sort gate was single viable CD3+CD4+CD8-CD45RO+ cells for memory CD4+ T cells. Positive selection with CD4 microbeads enriched total CD4+ T cells. Overall study findings and caveats: Each of roughly 65 CMV-associated TCRbeta sequences occurred in one to five individuals.

Sequenced sample: memory CD4+ T cells from blood. The rearrangement links TRBV10-3 to TRBJ1-2, with 8 bases that match TRBD1. This receptor was obtained from an adult in good health and CMV-seronegative. Some clones in this sample may be carry-over from other donors' samples. CDR3 bases: TGTGCCATCAGTGGTCAGGGGGCGTCAGGGTATGGCTACACCTTC. Translated, it gives CAISGQGASGYGYTF.